This TCR beta chain was identified during a study of shared clonotypes between healthy human individuals. V was pared by 5 bases and J by 4 bases, with 17 bases between. The CDR3 totals 15 residues. CDR1 and CDR2 (germline): SGHAT, FQNNGV. The method was immunoSEQ multiplex PCR; TCRdb's version includes in-frame clones alone and lacks a portion of them. The table has around 300,000 clones, roughly 87% seen once. Material: memory CD8+ T cells sorted from blood. Subset denoted: CD45RO+ cells pooled with CCR7-negative TemRA cells. The sequence came from a man between 18 and 29 years old in good health. The chain carries TRBV11-2 and TRBJ2-5; D is undetermined. CDR3: CASSPSGEFGETQYF. The CDR3 coding sequence is TGTGCCAGCAGCCCGAGTGGGGAATTTGGAGAGACCCAGTACTTC.